This T cell receptor beta chain appears in the sequencing data of a study of post-analysis software for immune sequencing data (dated by TCRdb to between 2015 and 2017). For the study in its entirety: The recorded disease courses included relapsing-remitting, secondary progressive and progressive-relapsing multiple sclerosis, and some patients had no subtype annotation. The multiple sclerosis patient repertoires were compared with 10 or so previously published healthy control repertoires from donors aged about 6 to 26 years. A subset of samples was prepared in parallel using single-end sample barcoding, then pooled and co-amplified after Illumina adapter ligation.

The research as a whole found: Normalized Chao1 diversity was significantly lower in multiple sclerosis patients than controls, suggesting substantial peripheral T-cell clonal expansion. The multiple sclerosis patient group was slightly younger than the control group. Significantly higher frequencies in patients than in controls were found for a handful of TRBV segments, including TRBV5-6, TRBV5-1 and TRBV20-1. Strong co-clustering of samples prepared in the same batch was shown by direct clustering with F measure, prompting a batch-effect correction.

The CDR3 runs 18 residues from the cysteine to the phenylalanine. Only the CDR3 region is kept as DNA, spanning 54 bases read in frame from base 1. V trim: 2 bases; J trim: 5 bases; unmatched bases: 16. CDR1 and CDR2, looked up from the germline V gene, are ENHRY and SYGVKD. Turning to this clonotype: Its binding antigen is unknown. One base away there is no much larger clone; base qualities are not given.

Library preparation employed PCR. Reads for this sample came from an Illumina HiSeq 2500. Unique molecular identifiers were incorporated into TCR beta cDNA libraries to reduce PCR and sequencing biases. Every 1 to 10 million input T cells yielded some 500,000 cDNA molecules, meaning each molecule approximated one T cell. The same protocol used for the earlier healthy control dataset was applied to prepare and sequence the patient libraries. Samples belonging to the same batch were prepared together, multiplexed and sequenced on a shared HiSeq lane. The original pipeline was this. MIGEC handled the raw barcoded reads, throwing out single-read molecular identifier groups before consensus assembly and CDR3 extraction. VDJtools was used for post-analysis of the clonotype tables, with diversity normalized by down-sampling every dataset to the smallest sample size. In repertoire overlap clustering, CDR3 amino acid sequences, but not nucleotide sequences, were matched to correct batch-related cross-sample contamination. In TCRdb, the public reads were trimmed at Q25 with fastp and aligned with MiXCR, with productive beta chains retained. Each CDR3 protein gets just one entry, which takes the most common genes and DNA from the rows behind it. TCRdb's processing, not the authors' own work, is the source of the V and J calls. A total of around 160,000 distinct CDR3 sequences appear in this sample, under 40% of them only once. The top ten clonotypes cover roughly 28% of the sample.

The time point label on this specimen signifies: second blood draw from one MS patient after hematopoietic stem cell transplantation. To demonstrate the VDJtools post-analysis software, the study profiled TCR beta repertoires from the peripheral blood of some 13 young patients with multiple sclerosis. The multiple sclerosis patients were children and adolescents ranging in age from 6 to 15 years. The receptor's source is a girl aged 5-17 years with multiple sclerosis. Donor details come from another sample of the same person, matched by shared clones. In this chain, TRBV10-3 is recombined with TRBJ1-2, and 8 junction bases match TRBD1. Specimen: blood, collected after autologous hematopoietic stem cell transplantation. The CDR3 here reads CAISEPSSDREIRYGYTF. The sequenced DNA is TGTGCCATCAGTGAGCCCTCCTCGGACAGGGAAATAAGGTATGGCTACACCTTC.